The entry that follows covers one T cell receptor beta chain sequence. No antigen is known for it. The record originates from a study of OX40 agonist ivuxolimab in advanced cancers. The study, taken as a whole, reports: The study found among the lowest clonal expansion in partial responders at 0.1-3.0 mg/kg.

The CDR3 spans 12 residues. Trimming took off 7 bases at V and 6 bases at J, with 10 bases between the two ends. The V gene's germline CDR1 is MDHEN and CDR2 SYDVKM. TCRdb's copy holds only in-frame clones and misses some; the assay was immunoSEQ multiplex PCR. The repertoire has about 110,000 clones, approximately 89% of them found once; the top ten carry 0.27%. The sequences come from CD4+ or CD8+ T cells sorted from blood, collected in a trial of the OX40 agonist ivuxolimab. The sequence was collected from an adult with an advanced solid tumor such as melanoma, head and neck, liver or kidney cancer. This chain joins TRBV28 and TRBJ1-5; D is perhaps TRBD1 (6 bases). The CDR3 is CASTEGGQPQHF. Written as DNA, the CDR3 is TGTGCCAGCACCGAGGGGGGTCAGCCCCAGCATTTT.